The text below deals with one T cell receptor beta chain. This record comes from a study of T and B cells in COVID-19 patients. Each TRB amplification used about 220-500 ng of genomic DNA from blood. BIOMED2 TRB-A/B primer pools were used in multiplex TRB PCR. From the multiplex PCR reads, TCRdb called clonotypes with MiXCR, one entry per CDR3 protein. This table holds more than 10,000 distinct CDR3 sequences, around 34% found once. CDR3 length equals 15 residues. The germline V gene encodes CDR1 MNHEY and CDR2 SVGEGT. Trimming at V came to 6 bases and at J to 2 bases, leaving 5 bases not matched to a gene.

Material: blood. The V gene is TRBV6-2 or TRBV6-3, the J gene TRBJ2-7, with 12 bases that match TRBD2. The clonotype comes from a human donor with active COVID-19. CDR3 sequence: CASSPRLAGAYEQYF. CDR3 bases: TGTGCCAGCAGCCCGAGACTAGCGGGGGCCTACGAGCAGTACTTC.